The following is a T cell receptor (beta chain) sequence with its context. The CDR3 sequence is 14 residues long. Per germline, CDR1 LGHDT and CDR2 YNNKEL (reference sequence). Trimming took off 3 bases at V and 9 bases at J, with 15 bases between the two ends. Participant ages covered roughly 18 to 89 years across about 25 US areas. Participants' reported clinical history set cohort assignment. Per the original data handling: Quantification of nucleated cells was approximated via reference gene primer amplification. Generated by immunoSEQ multiplex PCR, the TCRdb table keeps only in-frame clones and is missing some. D and trimming come from the DNA, and the V and J calls and clone size come from that table. The data show 150,000 to 200,000 clones, 76% seen once. This sample stems from a study of blood T cell repertoires in COVID-19. Across the whole study: The cDNA or gDNA used as material had been derived from T cells, B-cell-depleted T cells, or PBMCs.

Sequencing was carried out using PBMCs or T cells enriched from blood (not recorded which). The source of this sequence is a woman aged 45-60 years with acute COVID-19. The rearrangement uses TRBV3-1 (or the pseudogene TRBV3-2) and TRBJ1-5; a weak D match, TRBD1 (5 bases). CDR3 in DNA: TGTGCCAGCAGCCAGACAGCGGGGTCCAGGCCCCAGCATTTT. Its protein product is CASSQTAGSRPQHF.